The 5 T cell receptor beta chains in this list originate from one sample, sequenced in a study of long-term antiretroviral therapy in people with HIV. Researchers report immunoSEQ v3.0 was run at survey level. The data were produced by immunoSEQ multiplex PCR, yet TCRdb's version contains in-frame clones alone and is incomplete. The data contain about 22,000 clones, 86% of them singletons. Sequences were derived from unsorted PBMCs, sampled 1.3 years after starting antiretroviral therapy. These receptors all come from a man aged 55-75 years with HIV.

CDR3 sequence reads: CASSLAGQKYNEQFF. CDR3 DNA sequence: TGCGCCAGCAGCTTGGCTGGACAGAAGTACAATGAGCAGTTCTTC. The J gene is TRBJ2-1, the V gene TRBV5-1, with TRBD1 as a possible D gene (6 bases). The V gene lost 0 bases and the J gene lost 4 bases, with 11 bases spanning the gap. Germline V gene data show CDR1 as SGHRS and CDR2 as YFSETQ. The CDR3 consists of 15 residues.

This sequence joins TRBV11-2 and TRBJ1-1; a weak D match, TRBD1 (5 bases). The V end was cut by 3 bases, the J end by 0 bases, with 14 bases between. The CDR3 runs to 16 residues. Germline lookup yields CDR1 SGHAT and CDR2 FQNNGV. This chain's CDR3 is CASSFAAGTLNTEAFF. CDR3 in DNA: TGTGCCAGCAGCTTCGCCGCCGGGACTTTGAACACTGAAGCTTTCTTT.

CDR3 loop: CASSEGQAVTEAFF. The CDR3 DNA reads TGTGCCAGCTCAGAGGGACAGGCCGTCACTGAAGCTTTCTTT. The chain employs TRBV18 and TRBJ1-1; 8 nucleotides match TRBD1. J was trimmed by 4 bases and V by 5 bases; bases with no gene match: 6. Germline CDR1 KGHSH, CDR2 LQKENI. The CDR3 spans 14 residues.

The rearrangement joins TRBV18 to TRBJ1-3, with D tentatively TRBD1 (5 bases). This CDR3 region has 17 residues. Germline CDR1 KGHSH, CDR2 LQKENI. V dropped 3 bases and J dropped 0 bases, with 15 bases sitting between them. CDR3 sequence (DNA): TGTGCCAGCTCACCGAGGGGACGGCCGCTCTCTGGAAACACCATATATTTT. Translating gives CASSPRGRPLSGNTIYF.

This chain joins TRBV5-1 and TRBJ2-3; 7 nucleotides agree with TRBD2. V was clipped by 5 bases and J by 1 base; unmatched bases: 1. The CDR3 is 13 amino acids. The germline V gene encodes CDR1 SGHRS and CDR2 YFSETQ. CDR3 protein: CASRREGTDTQYF. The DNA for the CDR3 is TGCGCCAGCAGACGGGAGGGCACAGATACGCAGTATTTT.